This note documents a single T cell receptor beta chain sequence. Its antigen remains unknown. V was clipped by 2 bases and J by 7 bases, with 12 bases between them. Per germline, CDR1 SGHRS and CDR2 YFSETQ. The CDR3 sequence is 14 residues long. This sample was taken from a study of T cells in Graves' hyperthyroidism and ophthalmopathy. The TCR beta CDR3 regions underwent amplification using RNA transcripts as the source. During a first-round RT-PCR of the TCR CDR3, the HTBI primer set was used. MiXCR, run by TCRdb on the multiplex PCR reads, gives a single entry per CDR3 protein. Of hundreds of thousands of distinct CDR3 sequences detected, around 15% appear once; the ten largest clones hold about 21%. Findings and caveats of the study: Through a model of 13 V-J features, ophthalmopathy was separated from stable hyperthyroidism.

Clinical Activity Scores of at least 3, NOSPECS grades of at least 4 and durations under 3 months characterized ophthalmopathy patients. Every diagnosis used clinical symptoms, serum thyroxine and TRAb, thyroid ultrasound and orbital computed tomography. Sequenced: blood. This clonotype was sampled from a woman aged 55-75 years with Graves' ophthalmopathy. The chain is built from TRBV5-1 and TRBJ1-4; tentatively, D is TRBD1 (5 bases). The CDR3 DNA follows: TGCGCCAGCAGCTTCGGGGGTTATGGTGAAAAACTGTTTTTT. It yields the protein CASSFGGYGEKLFF.